This T cell receptor beta chain appears in the sequencing data of a study of shared clonotypes between healthy human individuals. Worth noting for this clone: Its antigen is unidentified.

Trimming took off 2 bases at V and 7 bases at J, with 18 bases between the two ends. Germline CDR1 MNHNY, CDR2 SVGAGI (reference sequence). This CDR3 has 16 residues. Across several immunoSEQ plates, the genomic DNA of each subset was split evenly. On sorted subsets, replicate PCRs used approximately 200 ng DNA, or about 33,000 T cell genomes. Clones were read by immunoSEQ multiplex PCR, and TCRdb kept only the in-frame ones, dropping some. The profile shows about 2 million clones, about 95% of them singletons. Naivety among CD8 cells was defined by CD45RO negativity and positive CCR7 selection, thereby excluding terminally differentiated effector memory CD45RA+ cells. Study results and limitations: Only blood underwent sampling, and tissue repertoires likely differ. All-four-donor shared clonotypes had higher generation probabilities than non-shared clonotypes did.

Sequenced input: naive CD8+ T cells sorted from blood. The TCR was taken from a man younger than 30 in good health. The V call is TRBV6-6, the J call TRBJ2-1; D assignment may be TRBD1 or TRBD2 (6 bases each). This chain's CDR3 is CASSYAGHKGRNEQFF. DNA of the CDR3: TGTGCCAGCAGTTACGCGGGACATAAGGGAAGGAATGAGCAGTTCTTC.